The 18 T cell receptor beta chains presented below share a single source sample, sequenced in a study of OX40 agonist ivuxolimab in advanced cancers. The data were produced by immunoSEQ multiplex PCR, yet TCRdb's version contains in-frame clones alone and is incomplete. The sample consists of approximately 72,000 clones, about 86% of them appearing once. Sequencing used CD4+ or CD8+ T cells sorted from blood, obtained in a trial of the OX40 agonist ivuxolimab. The receptors were sampled from an adult with an advanced solid tumor such as melanoma, head and neck, liver or kidney cancer.

This chain joins TRBV30 and TRBJ1-1; D call uncertain. The germline V gene has CDR1 GTSNPN and CDR2 SVGIG (reference sequence). CDR3 length: 16 amino acids. V was cut by 3 bases and J by 1 base, with 18 bases left in between. Here the CDR3 DNA reads TGTGCCTGGAGCTCTATGGCAGCCTGGTGGAACACTGAAGCTTTCTTT. It specifies CAWSSMAAWWNTEAFF.

The V call is TRBV7-8, the J call TRBJ2-7; the D gene is possibly TRBD1 (7 bases). The length of the CDR3 is 15 residues. Germline assignment: CDR1 SGHVS and CDR2 FQNEAQ. With 0 bases removed from V and 5 bases from J, the gap between germline ends came to 14 bases. CDR3 region: CASSLARQGGHEQYF. Here the CDR3 DNA reads TGTGCCAGCAGCTTAGCGAGGCAGGGGGGCCACGAGCAGTACTTC.

The chain is built from TRBV28 and TRBJ2-7; tentative D call: TRBD2 (5 bases). The germline V and J ends were trimmed by 8 bases and 2 bases, with 16 bases remaining between them. This CDR3 contains 14 residues. The germline CDR1 and CDR2 sequences are MDHEN and SYDVKM. As DNA, the CDR3 is TGTGCCAGCCGGCCAGGTGGGCGGGCCTACGAGCAGTACTTC. It specifies CASRPGGRAYEQYF.

The CDR3 protein is CASSAKTPGREYNEQFF. CDR3 DNA sequence: TGTGCCAGCAGCGCTAAGACCCCAGGACGCGAATACAATGAGCAGTTCTTC. V and J are TRBV9 and TRBJ2-1; D gene uncertain. The V end lost 3 bases, the J end lost 4 bases, and 20 bases lay between the germline ends. Germline CDR1 is SGDLS and CDR2 is YYNGEE. CDR3 length equals 17 residues.

The V call is TRBV29-1, the J call TRBJ2-5; D call uncertain. The germline CDR1 and CDR2 sequences are SQVTM and ANQGSEA. V lost 4 bases to trimming and J lost 3 bases, with 9 bases between them. The CDR3 sequence is 12 residues long. CDR3 DNA sequence: TGCAGCGTTGGGACGGACGAAGAGACCCAGTACTTC. It codes for CSVGTDEETQYF.

The CDR3 DNA is TGTGCCAGAGTGAGAAAGGTGAGAAAGACCTATGGCTACACCTTC. It specifies CARVRKVRKTYGYTF. The genes are TRBV5-3 and TRBJ1-2; no clear D. TRBV5-3 is an ORF; its function is uncertain. Trimming removed 7 bases at V and 4 bases at J, with 20 bases between. The CDR3 spans 15 residues.

This clone occurred once. Written as DNA, the CDR3 is TGTGCCAGCGTGACTAGCGGGCTCGAGCAGTACTTC. It codes for CASVTSGLEQYF. The chain recombines TRBV28 with TRBJ2-7; 10 bases line up with TRBD2. CDR1 is MDHEN, CDR2 SYDVKM, per germline. CDR3 size: 12 residues. V shed 8 bases and J 6 bases; nucleotides not matched to a gene: 4.

The chain combines TRBV28 with TRBJ2-1; TRBD2 agrees at 9 bases. Germline V gene sequence: CDR1 MDHEN, CDR2 SYDVKM. The CDR3 runs 20 residues. V lost 3 bases, J lost 0 bases, and 15 bases stayed unmatched. CDR3 residues: CASSFPSLQTSGSSYNEQFF. DNA of the CDR3: TGTGCCAGCAGTTTCCCTTCTTTACAGACTAGCGGCAGCTCCTACAATGAGCAGTTCTTC.

The chain has TRBV5-1 and TRBJ2-2; D may be TRBD1 (8 bases). The CDR3 runs to 14 residues. V was trimmed by 4 bases and J by 7 bases, leaving 14 bases between them. Germline V gives CDR1 SGHRS, CDR2 YFSETQ. CDR3 region: CASSVTGEGGELFF. CDR3 sequence (DNA): TGCGCCAGCAGCGTGACAGGGGAGGGCGGGGAGCTGTTTTTT.

The chain recombines TRBV28 with TRBJ1-4, with D unresolved. This CDR3 comprises 15 residues. Germline CDR1 reads MDHEN; CDR2 reads SYDVKM. Trimming removed 6 bases at V and 2 bases at J, with 13 bases between. CDR3 in DNA: TGTGCCAGCAGCGGCCGGTGGGGTACTAATGAAAAACTGTTTTTT. Protein: CASSGRWGTNEKLFF.

The chain is built from TRBV7-2 and TRBJ2-5, with D perhaps TRBD1 (6 bases). The CDR3 extends over 14 amino acids. The germline V and J ends were trimmed by 1 base and 5 bases, with 11 bases remaining between them. CDR1 SGHTA and CDR2 FQGNSA come from the germline V gene. CDR3 sequence reads: CASSLGWGQETQYF. The DNA for the CDR3 is TGTGCCAGCAGCTTAGGATGGGGGCAGGAGACCCAGTACTTC.

This clone was counted a single time. The chain joins TRBV6-6 to TRBJ2-7; D gene unclear. The CDR3 has 13 residues. Germline V CDR1 and CDR2: MNHNY, SVGAGI (reference sequence). The ends were cut back, 4 bases at V and 0 bases at J, with 7 bases in the middle. The CDR3 sequence is CASSSGGSYEQYF. The CDR3, as DNA: TGTGCCAGCAGTTCAGGTGGCTCCTACGAGCAGTACTTC.

The V call is TRBV6-5, the J call TRBJ2-7, with TRBD1 as a possible D gene (6 bases). The CDR3 contains 12 residues. CDR1 is MNHEY, CDR2 SVGAGI, per germline. V lost 6 bases and J 2 bases, leaving 8 bases between the germline ends. The CDR3 is CASRRQAYEQYF. CDR3 sequence (DNA): TGTGCCAGCAGACGACAGGCCTACGAGCAGTACTTC.

The chain recombines TRBV6-5 with TRBJ1-3; no clear D gene. The V end was cut by 0 bases, the J end by 3 bases, with 9 bases between. The CDR3 length is 15 residues. Germline lookup yields CDR1 MNHEY and CDR2 SVGAGI. The CDR3 DNA reads TGTGCCAGCAGTTACTCGTCAGGCCTTGGAAACACCATATATTTT. Amino acid sequence: CASSYSSGLGNTIYF.

The chain employs TRBV6-1 and TRBJ1-5; unclear D gene. The length of the CDR3 is 14 residues. Trimming removed 5 bases at V and 0 bases at J, with 8 bases between. Germline V gene data show CDR1 as MNHNS and CDR2 as SASEGT. CDR3 nucleotides: TGTGCCAGCAGTCAGTCTGATAGCAATCAGCCCCAGCATTTT. It yields the protein CASSQSDSNQPQHF.

V usage is TRBV5-1 and J usage is TRBJ1-2; D may be TRBD1 (6 bases). Germline values: CDR1 SGHRS, CDR2 YFSETQ. V gave up 2 bases and J gave up 5 bases, with 10 bases separating them. The length of the CDR3 is 13 residues. DNA for the CDR3: TGCGCCAGCAGCTTAGGACAGCCATATGGCTACACCTTC. Residues: CASSLGQPYGYTF.

This clone appeared once. The genes are TRBV28 and TRBJ1-2, with 7 bases lining up with TRBD1. The CDR3 sequence is 15 residues long. Unmatched junction bases numbered 11, after V lost 6 bases and J lost 4 bases. CDR1 and CDR2 from the germline V gene are MDHEN and SYDVKM. CDR3 loop: CASRGTESNPYGYTF. CDR3 nucleotide sequence: TGTGCCAGCAGGGGGACAGAGAGCAATCCCTATGGCTACACCTTC.

The chain combines TRBV4-1 with TRBJ1-3; no reliable D call. Trimming left V 0 bases short and J 2 bases short, with 8 bases between. The length of the CDR3 is 15 residues. Germline CDR1 MGHRA, CDR2 YSYEKL. CDR3 sequence: CASSQDSGAGNTIYF. Here the CDR3 DNA reads TGCGCCAGCAGCCAAGATTCCGGGGCTGGAAACACCATATATTTT.